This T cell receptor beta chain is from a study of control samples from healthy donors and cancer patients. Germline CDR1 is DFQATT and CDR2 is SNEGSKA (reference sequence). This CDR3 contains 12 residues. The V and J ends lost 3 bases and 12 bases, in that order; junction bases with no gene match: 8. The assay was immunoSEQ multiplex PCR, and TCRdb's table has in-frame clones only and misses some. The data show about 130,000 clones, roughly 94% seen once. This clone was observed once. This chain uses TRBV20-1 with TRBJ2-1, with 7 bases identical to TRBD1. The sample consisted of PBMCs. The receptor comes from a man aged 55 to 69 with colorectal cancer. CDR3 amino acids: CSASDRAIGQFF. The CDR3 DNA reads TGCAGTGCTAGTGACAGGGCGATAGGGCAGTTCTTC.